The 24 T cell receptor beta chains below come from one sample, sequenced in a study of T cells after yellow fever vaccination. Each CDR3 protein gets one entry after TCRdb re-called the 5' RACE reads with MiXCR. The table has roughly 63,000 distinct CDR3 sequences, 6.5% to 8% seen once. Specimen: CD8+ T cells sorted from PBMCs, collected 15 days after the yellow fever booster vaccination. Receptors were obtained from a man in his thirties or forties who received the YFV17D yellow fever vaccine.

This clonotype was seen ten or more times. The J gene is TRBJ1-2, the V gene TRBV29-1, with D uncertain. The CDR3 sequence is 14 residues long. Germline CDR1 SQVTM, CDR2 ANQGSEA. With 3 bases removed from V and 0 bases from J, the gap between germline ends came to 11 bases. The CDR3 coding sequence is TGCAGCGTTGATGTTGCGGCTTCTAACTATGGCTACACCTTC. It encodes CSVDVAASNYGYTF.

This clonotype was detected ten times or more. The V and J genes are TRBV7-3 and TRBJ2-7; tentative D call: TRBD1 (6 bases). The germline gives CDR1 SGHTA, CDR2 FQGTGA. The CDR3 is made up of 16 amino acids. The germline V and J ends were trimmed by 1 base and 6 bases, with 19 bases remaining between them. Written as DNA, the CDR3 is TGTGCCAGCAGCTTAAGTCTGGCAGGGGAGATTCCCGAGCAGTACTTC. This codes for CASSLSLAGEIPEQYF.

This clonotype was found a few times. The chain carries TRBV7-9 and TRBJ2-7; D might be TRBD1 or TRBD2, each matching 5 bases. The germline gives CDR1 SEHNR, CDR2 FQNEAQ (reference sequence). Between the trimmed V and J ends, which lost 5 bases and 9 bases, there was a span of 23 bases. The CDR3 runs to 15 residues. CDR3 sequence: CASSPRGWASFTQYF. The CDR3 DNA reads TGTGCCAGCAGCCCTAGGGGATGGGCTAGCTTTACGCAGTACTTC.

This clonotype was seen at least ten times. This chain uses TRBV20-1 with TRBJ2-3, with TRBD2 identical over 14 bases. Germline assignment: CDR1 DFQATT and CDR2 SNEGSKA (reference sequence). CDR3 size: 16 residues. Trimming removed 3 bases from V and 5 bases from J; junction bases left unmatched: 7. The CDR3 DNA reads as TGCAGTGCTAGCTTCGACGGACTAGCGGGAGGAGATACGCAGTATTTT. Its protein is CSASFDGLAGGDTQYF.

There are many counts of this clonotype. This sequence joins TRBV11-2 and TRBJ2-5; TRBD2 matches at 7 bases. Germline V CDR1 and CDR2: SGHAT, FQNNGV. Germline trimming cut 1 base from V and 3 bases from J; bases unmatched to any gene: 14. CDR3 size: 18 residues. As DNA, the CDR3 is TGTGCCAGCAGCTTAGGGGGTCGAGGACTAGGGATGAAAGAGACCCAGTACTTC. Amino acid sequence: CASSLGGRGLGMKETQYF.

This clonotype was observed many times. This chain joins TRBV7-2 and TRBJ2-5, with D tentatively TRBD1 (6 bases). V lost 1 base and J 7 bases, leaving 13 bases between the germline ends. The CDR3 contains 14 residues. CDR1 SGHTA and CDR2 FQGNSA come from the germline V gene. CDR3 sequence (DNA): TGTGCCAGCAGCTTAGGGACAGCTTACGGGACCCAGTACTTC. Protein product: CASSLGTAYGTQYF.

In this sample, this clonotype turned up many times. V gene TRBV9 combines with J gene TRBJ2-1, with TRBD2 identical over 13 bases. The V segment lost 6 bases and the J segment 6 bases; nucleotides outside the gene matches: 6. The CDR3 is 15 amino acids. The germline V gene has CDR1 SGDLS and CDR2 YYNGEE. The CDR3 sequence is CASTMGLAGTNEQFF. CDR3 nucleotide sequence: TGTGCCAGCACTATGGGACTAGCGGGGACCAATGAGCAGTTCTTC.

This clonotype was counted ten times or more. This chain connects TRBV20-1 to TRBJ2-1; D might be TRBD1 or TRBD2, each matching 5 bases. V lost 3 bases to trimming and J lost 7 bases, with 16 bases between them. Germline CDR1 and CDR2: DFQATT and SNEGSKA (reference sequence). This CDR3 region has 14 residues. The CDR3 coding sequence is TGCAGTGCTAGCCCCCGGGACGCCAGTAATGAGCAGTTCTTC. It translates to CSASPRDASNEQFF.

At least ten counts were recorded for this clonotype. The genes are TRBV10-2 and TRBJ2-7; D not certain. This CDR3 spans 11 amino acids. The germline V gene encodes CDR1 WSHSY and CDR2 SAAADI. Trimming removed 7 bases from V and 3 bases from J, with 7 bases in between. The CDR3 sequence is CASNDNYEQYF. The CDR3 bases are TGCGCCAGCAACGACAACTACGAGCAGTACTTC.

This clonotype was counted many times. J is TRBJ1-1 and V is TRBV30; D is possibly TRBD1 (5 bases). Trimming stripped 5 bases from V and 1 base from J, with 8 bases between. The CDR3 runs 12 residues. CDR1 and CDR2 (germline): GTSNPN, SVGIG (reference sequence). DNA for the CDR3: TGTGCCTGGGTGGGGGAGAACACTGAAGCTTTCTTT. Its translation is CAWVGENTEAFF.

The table lists this clonotype with many counts. The genes are TRBV15 and TRBJ2-3, with D unclear. There are 16 residues in the CDR3. Germline values: CDR1 LNHNV, CDR2 YYDKDF (reference sequence). V lost 0 bases and J 0 bases, leaving 10 bases between the germline ends. For the CDR3, the DNA is TGTGCCACCAGCAGAGATCTTCAGTCTAGCACAGATACGCAGTATTTT. It codes for CATSRDLQSSTDTQYF.

This clonotype has ten or more counts. This sequence joins TRBV29-1 and TRBJ1-2, with D perhaps matching TRBD1 (6 bases). Trimming shortened V by 0 bases and J by 2 bases, and 13 bases separated the two germline ends. The CDR3 consists of 15 residues. Germline CDR1 is SQVTM and CDR2 is ANQGSEA. The CDR3 spells CSVEDPRQGNYGYTF. The CDR3 DNA is TGCAGCGTTGAAGATCCGAGGCAGGGGAACTATGGCTACACCTTC.

This clonotype was seen at least ten times. The chain employs TRBV29-1 and TRBJ2-7; D is perhaps TRBD1 or TRBD2 (5 bases each). The CDR3 is made up of 13 amino acids. CDR1 is SQVTM, CDR2 ANQGSEA, per germline. V lost 5 bases and J lost 4, with 15 bases in between. The CDR3 DNA reads TGCAGCGTTAGTGGGACGGAAACATACGAGCAGTACTTC. It translates to CSVSGTETYEQYF.

This clonotype has ten or more counts. The chain combines TRBV6-5 with TRBJ2-2; D not certain. Germline V gene lookup returns CDR1 MNHEY and CDR2 SVGAGI. The V and J ends lost 0 bases and 0 bases respectively, with 14 bases between them. The CDR3 runs 18 residues. DNA of the CDR3: TGTGCCAGCAGTTACTCCCAAGGGTTGACTTCGAACACCGGGGAGCTGTTTTTT. This encodes CASSYSQGLTSNTGELFF.

This clonotype was seen ten or more times. This rearrangement joins TRBV13 to TRBJ2-1; D call uncertain. CDR1 and CDR2 (germline): PRHDT, FYEKMQ (reference sequence). This CDR3 spans 13 amino acids. Deletions cut 1 base from V and 4 bases from J, with 5 bases between. The CDR3 region is CASSLAEYNEQFF. Here the CDR3 DNA reads TGTGCCAGCAGCTTAGCGGAATACAATGAGCAGTTCTTC.

This clonotype came up many times. The chain employs TRBV9 and TRBJ2-1; 14 nucleotides align to TRBD2. Germline V gene data show CDR1 as SGDLS and CDR2 as YYNGEE. CDR3 length: 17 amino acids. Germline trimming cut 3 bases from V and 8 bases from J; bases unmatched to any gene: 10. This CDR3 is CASSAPTGLAGGHEQFF. The CDR3 DNA reads TGTGCCAGCAGCGCACCCACCGGACTAGCGGGAGGCCATGAGCAGTTCTTC.

This clonotype was observed at least ten times. The rearrangement links TRBV7-2 to TRBJ2-7; TRBD1 matches at 7 bases. V shed 5 bases and J 4 bases; nucleotides not matched to a gene: 8. Germline CDR1 and CDR2: SGHTA and FQGNSA. The CDR3 runs to 14 residues. The CDR3 loop is CASSPWDSTYEQYF. The CDR3 bases are TGTGCCAGCAGCCCCTGGGACAGCACTTACGAGCAGTACTTC.

This clonotype was detected many times. This chain uses TRBV15 with TRBJ2-2, with unresolved D. V lost 7 bases to trimming and J lost 4 bases, with 10 bases between them. Germline-derived CDR1 and CDR2 are LNHNV and YYDKDF (reference sequence). The CDR3 sequence is 13 residues long. In DNA, the CDR3 is TGTGCCACCATTTTTGCCGGCACCGGGGAGCTGTTTTTT. It encodes CATIFAGTGELFF.

This clonotype was observed at least ten times. The chain links TRBV27 to TRBJ2-7, with TRBD1 identical over 9 bases. CDR1 and CDR2 from the germline V gene are MNHEY and SMNVEV (reference sequence). The V gene end was trimmed by 3 bases and the J gene end by 6 bases; junction bases not matched to a gene: 3. This CDR3 contains 13 residues. Written as DNA, the CDR3 is TGTGCCAGCAGTTTGGGACAGGGTAGCGAGCAGTACTTC. Its protein product is CASSLGQGSEQYF.

This clonotype was observed many times. V and J are TRBV4-3 and TRBJ2-1; no firm D call. CDR3 size: 14 residues. Trimming removed 0 bases from V and 8 bases from J, with 11 bases in between. The germline CDR1 and CDR2 sequences are LGHNA and YSLEER. The CDR3 spells CASSQDRLQDEQFF. In nucleotides, the CDR3 is TGCGCCAGCAGCCAAGATCGACTTCAAGATGAGCAGTTCTTC.

This chain links TRBV11-2 with TRBJ2-5; 11 bases match TRBD2. The germline V gene has CDR1 SGHAT and CDR2 FQNNGV. This CDR3 is 19 amino acids long. V shed 1 base, J shed 2 bases, and the junction held 12 bases outside the gene matches. The CDR3 nucleotides read TGTGCCAGCAGCTTAGTGTGGCTAGCGGGAGGATTAAAGCAAGAGACCCAGTACTTC. It specifies CASSLVWLAGGLKQETQYF. The whole variable domain, filled in from reference TRBV11-2 and TRBJ2-5, reads EAGVAQSPRYKIIEKRQSVAFWCNPISGHATLYWYQQILGQGPKLLIQFQNNGVVDDSQLPKDRFSAERLKGVDSTLKIQPAKLEDSAVYLCASSLVWLAGGLKQETQYFGPGTRLLVL.

At least ten counts were recorded for this clonotype. The chain is built from TRBV28 and TRBJ2-1; D gene ambiguous. There are 15 residues in the CDR3. The V end was cut by 5 bases, the J end by 4 bases, with 15 bases between. Germline CDR1 and CDR2: MDHEN and SYDVKM. DNA for the CDR3: TGTGCCAGCAGTCTCGACTCCACACCTTACAATGAGCAGTTCTTC. Translation gives CASSLDSTPYNEQFF.

This clonotype was seen at least ten times. This CDR3 reads CSARDLGGGSYEQYF. CDR3 DNA sequence: TGCAGTGCTAGAGATTTGGGAGGGGGATCCTACGAGCAGTACTTC. The chain carries TRBV20-1 and TRBJ2-7; a weak D match, TRBD2 (7 bases). The CDR3 sequence is 15 residues long. V lost 0 bases to trimming and J lost 1 base, with 13 bases between them. Germline loops: CDR1 DFQATT, CDR2 SNEGSKA (reference sequence).

This clonotype was recorded many times. The chain combines TRBV6-5 with TRBJ2-7; D may be TRBD1 or TRBD2 (6 bases each). The ends were cut back, 0 bases at V and 7 bases at J, with 10 bases in the middle. The CDR3 runs 13 residues. Germline V gene data show CDR1 as MNHEY and CDR2 as SVGAGI. This CDR3 reads CASSYSTGAEQYF. In nucleotides, the CDR3 is TGTGCCAGCAGTTACTCGACGGGGGCAGAGCAGTACTTC.